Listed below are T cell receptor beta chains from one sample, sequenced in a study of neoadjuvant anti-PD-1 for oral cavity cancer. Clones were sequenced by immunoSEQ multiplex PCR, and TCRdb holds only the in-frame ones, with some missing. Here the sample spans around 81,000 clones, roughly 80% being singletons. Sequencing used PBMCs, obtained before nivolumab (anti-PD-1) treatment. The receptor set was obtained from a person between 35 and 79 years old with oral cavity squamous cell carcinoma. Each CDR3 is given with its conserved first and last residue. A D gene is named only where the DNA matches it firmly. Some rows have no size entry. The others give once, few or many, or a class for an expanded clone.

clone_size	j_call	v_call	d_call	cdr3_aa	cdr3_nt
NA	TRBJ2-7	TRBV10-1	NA	CASSESEVNEQYF	TGCGCCAGCAGTGAGTCGGAGGTCAACGAGCAGTACTTC
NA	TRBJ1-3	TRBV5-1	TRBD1	CASRSSGQGHVNTIYF	TGCGCCAGCAGGTCGTCGGGACAGGGCCATGTAAACACCATATATTTT
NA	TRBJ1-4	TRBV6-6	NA	CASSPGEKLFF	TGTGCCAGCAGCCCCGGTGAAAAACTGTTTTTT
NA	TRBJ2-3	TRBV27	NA	CASSPGASTDTQYF	TGTGCCAGCAGTCCCGGGGCTAGCACAGATACGCAGTATTTT
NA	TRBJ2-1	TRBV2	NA	CASQGLHVDEQFF	TGTGCCAGCCAGGGACTCCACGTCGATGAGCAGTTCTTC
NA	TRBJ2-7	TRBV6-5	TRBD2	CASSPGVAGGYEQYF	TGTGCCAGCAGCCCGGGGGTAGCGGGGGGATACGAGCAGTACTTC
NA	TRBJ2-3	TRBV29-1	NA	CSVEKSASTDTQYF	TGCAGCGTTGAGAAGTCAGCCAGCACAGATACGCAGTATTTT
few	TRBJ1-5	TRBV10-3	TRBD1	CAISEQGSNQPQHF	TGTGCCATCAGTGAACAGGGGAGCAATCAGCCCCAGCATTTT
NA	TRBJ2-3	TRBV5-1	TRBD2	CASSLAGTRWSDTQYF	TGCGCCAGCAGCTTGGCCGGGACTAGATGGTCAGATACGCAGTATTTT
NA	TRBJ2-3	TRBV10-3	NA	CAISEERDTQYF	TGTGCCATCAGTGAGGAGAGAGATACGCAGTATTTT
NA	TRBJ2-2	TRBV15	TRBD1	CATSRGGQGQAGELFF	TGTGCCACCAGCAGAGGGGGACAGGGCCAAGCCGGGGAGCTGTTTTTT
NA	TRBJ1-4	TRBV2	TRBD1	CASLERRQGGEKLFF	TGTGCCAGCCTTGAACGGAGACAGGGAGGGGAAAAACTGTTTTTT
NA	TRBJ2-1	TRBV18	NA	CASSTGRSSYNEQFF	TGTGCCAGCTCCACAGGGAGAAGCTCCTACAATGAGCAGTTCTTC
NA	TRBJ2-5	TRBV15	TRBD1	CATSGGQDIRNHQYF	TGTGCCACCAGCGGAGGACAGGATATTAGGAACCACCAGTACTTC
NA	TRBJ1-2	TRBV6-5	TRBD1	CASSRGQIYGYTF	TGTGCCAGCAGCCGGGGACAGATCTATGGCTACACCTTC
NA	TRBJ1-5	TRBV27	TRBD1	CASSSGTGVRQPQHF	TGTGCCAGCAGTAGTGGGACAGGGGTTAGGCAGCCCCAGCATTTT
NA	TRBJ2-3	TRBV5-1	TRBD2	CASSYLLAESTDTQYF	TGCGCCAGCAGCTACTTACTAGCGGAAAGCACAGATACGCAGTATTTT
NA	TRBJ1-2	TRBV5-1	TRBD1	CASSPGTGRGYTF	TGCGCCAGCAGCCCCGGGACAGGGCGCGGCTACACCTTC
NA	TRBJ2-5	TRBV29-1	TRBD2	CSVDGTSGQETQYF	TGCAGCGTTGACGGGACTAGCGGCCAAGAGACCCAGTACTTC
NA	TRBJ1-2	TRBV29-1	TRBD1	CSVETGGRYYGYTF	TGCAGCGTTGAAACAGGGGGGCGATACTATGGCTACACCTTC
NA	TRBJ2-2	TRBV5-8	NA	CASSSPGLPTGELFF	TGTGCCAGCAGCTCCCCGGGACTCCCCACCGGGGAGCTGTTTTTT
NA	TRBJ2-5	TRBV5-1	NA	CASSMSGPQETQYF	TGCGCCAGCAGCATGTCGGGACCCCAAGAGACCCAGTACTTC
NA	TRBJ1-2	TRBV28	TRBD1	CASSTGTESTFYGYTF	TGTGCCAGCAGCACCGGGACAGAATCAACTTTCTATGGCTACACCTTC
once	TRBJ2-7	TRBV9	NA	CASSVGLTGHEQYF	TGTGCCAGCAGCGTAGGCCTCACGGGGCACGAGCAGTACTTC
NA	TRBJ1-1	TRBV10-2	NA	CASQESLNTEAFF	TGCGCCAGCCAGGAGAGTCTGAACACTGAAGCTTTCTTT
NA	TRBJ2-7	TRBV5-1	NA	CASSLEQSYEQYF	TGCGCCAGCAGCTTGGAACAGTCCTACGAGCAGTACTTC
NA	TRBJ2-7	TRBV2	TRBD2	CASNRGGTSGSYEQYF	TGTGCCAGCAATCGAGGGGGGACTAGCGGCTCCTACGAGCAGTACTTC
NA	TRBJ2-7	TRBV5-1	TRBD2	CASRVAGERAYEQYF	TGCGCCAGCAGGGTAGCGGGAGAAAGGGCTTACGAGCAGTACTTC
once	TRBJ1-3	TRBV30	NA	CAWSDDRAPSGNTIYF	TGTGCCTGGAGTGATGACCGGGCCCCCTCTGGAAACACCATATATTTT
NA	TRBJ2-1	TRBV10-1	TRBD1	CASSRGQGYNEQFF	TGCGCCAGCAGCCGTGGACAGGGCTACAATGAGCAGTTCTTC
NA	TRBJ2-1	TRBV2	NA	CATRGGLGLVNEQFF	TGTGCCACTAGGGGGGGTCTGGGTTTGGTCAATGAGCAGTTCTTC
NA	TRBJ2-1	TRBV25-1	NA	CASSGNRGSYNEQFF	TGTGCCAGCAGTGGAAATAGGGGCTCCTACAATGAGCAGTTCTTC